This T cell receptor beta chain was retrieved from a study of blood T cell repertoires in COVID-19. Study processing details: From reference gene primer amplification, estimates of nucleated cell counts were derived. Generated by immunoSEQ multiplex PCR, the TCRdb table keeps only in-frame clones and is missing some. V and J calls and clone size are copied from that table; D and trimming were computed from the DNA. The sample has about 180,000 clones; approximately 83% are singletons. V was pared by 0 bases and J by 6 bases, with 15 bases between. The CDR3 totals 15 residues. Per germline, CDR1 SGHRS and CDR2 YFSETQ.

Sequencing used peripheral blood. The origin of this receptor is a man between 50 and 59 years old with active or convalescent COVID-19. The chain carries TRBV5-1 and TRBJ1-2; perhaps TRBD1 as D (6 bases). CDR3 sequence reads: CASSLGTSRGNGYTF. CDR3 sequence (DNA): TGCGCCAGCAGCTTGGGGACGAGCAGGGGAAATGGCTACACCTTC.